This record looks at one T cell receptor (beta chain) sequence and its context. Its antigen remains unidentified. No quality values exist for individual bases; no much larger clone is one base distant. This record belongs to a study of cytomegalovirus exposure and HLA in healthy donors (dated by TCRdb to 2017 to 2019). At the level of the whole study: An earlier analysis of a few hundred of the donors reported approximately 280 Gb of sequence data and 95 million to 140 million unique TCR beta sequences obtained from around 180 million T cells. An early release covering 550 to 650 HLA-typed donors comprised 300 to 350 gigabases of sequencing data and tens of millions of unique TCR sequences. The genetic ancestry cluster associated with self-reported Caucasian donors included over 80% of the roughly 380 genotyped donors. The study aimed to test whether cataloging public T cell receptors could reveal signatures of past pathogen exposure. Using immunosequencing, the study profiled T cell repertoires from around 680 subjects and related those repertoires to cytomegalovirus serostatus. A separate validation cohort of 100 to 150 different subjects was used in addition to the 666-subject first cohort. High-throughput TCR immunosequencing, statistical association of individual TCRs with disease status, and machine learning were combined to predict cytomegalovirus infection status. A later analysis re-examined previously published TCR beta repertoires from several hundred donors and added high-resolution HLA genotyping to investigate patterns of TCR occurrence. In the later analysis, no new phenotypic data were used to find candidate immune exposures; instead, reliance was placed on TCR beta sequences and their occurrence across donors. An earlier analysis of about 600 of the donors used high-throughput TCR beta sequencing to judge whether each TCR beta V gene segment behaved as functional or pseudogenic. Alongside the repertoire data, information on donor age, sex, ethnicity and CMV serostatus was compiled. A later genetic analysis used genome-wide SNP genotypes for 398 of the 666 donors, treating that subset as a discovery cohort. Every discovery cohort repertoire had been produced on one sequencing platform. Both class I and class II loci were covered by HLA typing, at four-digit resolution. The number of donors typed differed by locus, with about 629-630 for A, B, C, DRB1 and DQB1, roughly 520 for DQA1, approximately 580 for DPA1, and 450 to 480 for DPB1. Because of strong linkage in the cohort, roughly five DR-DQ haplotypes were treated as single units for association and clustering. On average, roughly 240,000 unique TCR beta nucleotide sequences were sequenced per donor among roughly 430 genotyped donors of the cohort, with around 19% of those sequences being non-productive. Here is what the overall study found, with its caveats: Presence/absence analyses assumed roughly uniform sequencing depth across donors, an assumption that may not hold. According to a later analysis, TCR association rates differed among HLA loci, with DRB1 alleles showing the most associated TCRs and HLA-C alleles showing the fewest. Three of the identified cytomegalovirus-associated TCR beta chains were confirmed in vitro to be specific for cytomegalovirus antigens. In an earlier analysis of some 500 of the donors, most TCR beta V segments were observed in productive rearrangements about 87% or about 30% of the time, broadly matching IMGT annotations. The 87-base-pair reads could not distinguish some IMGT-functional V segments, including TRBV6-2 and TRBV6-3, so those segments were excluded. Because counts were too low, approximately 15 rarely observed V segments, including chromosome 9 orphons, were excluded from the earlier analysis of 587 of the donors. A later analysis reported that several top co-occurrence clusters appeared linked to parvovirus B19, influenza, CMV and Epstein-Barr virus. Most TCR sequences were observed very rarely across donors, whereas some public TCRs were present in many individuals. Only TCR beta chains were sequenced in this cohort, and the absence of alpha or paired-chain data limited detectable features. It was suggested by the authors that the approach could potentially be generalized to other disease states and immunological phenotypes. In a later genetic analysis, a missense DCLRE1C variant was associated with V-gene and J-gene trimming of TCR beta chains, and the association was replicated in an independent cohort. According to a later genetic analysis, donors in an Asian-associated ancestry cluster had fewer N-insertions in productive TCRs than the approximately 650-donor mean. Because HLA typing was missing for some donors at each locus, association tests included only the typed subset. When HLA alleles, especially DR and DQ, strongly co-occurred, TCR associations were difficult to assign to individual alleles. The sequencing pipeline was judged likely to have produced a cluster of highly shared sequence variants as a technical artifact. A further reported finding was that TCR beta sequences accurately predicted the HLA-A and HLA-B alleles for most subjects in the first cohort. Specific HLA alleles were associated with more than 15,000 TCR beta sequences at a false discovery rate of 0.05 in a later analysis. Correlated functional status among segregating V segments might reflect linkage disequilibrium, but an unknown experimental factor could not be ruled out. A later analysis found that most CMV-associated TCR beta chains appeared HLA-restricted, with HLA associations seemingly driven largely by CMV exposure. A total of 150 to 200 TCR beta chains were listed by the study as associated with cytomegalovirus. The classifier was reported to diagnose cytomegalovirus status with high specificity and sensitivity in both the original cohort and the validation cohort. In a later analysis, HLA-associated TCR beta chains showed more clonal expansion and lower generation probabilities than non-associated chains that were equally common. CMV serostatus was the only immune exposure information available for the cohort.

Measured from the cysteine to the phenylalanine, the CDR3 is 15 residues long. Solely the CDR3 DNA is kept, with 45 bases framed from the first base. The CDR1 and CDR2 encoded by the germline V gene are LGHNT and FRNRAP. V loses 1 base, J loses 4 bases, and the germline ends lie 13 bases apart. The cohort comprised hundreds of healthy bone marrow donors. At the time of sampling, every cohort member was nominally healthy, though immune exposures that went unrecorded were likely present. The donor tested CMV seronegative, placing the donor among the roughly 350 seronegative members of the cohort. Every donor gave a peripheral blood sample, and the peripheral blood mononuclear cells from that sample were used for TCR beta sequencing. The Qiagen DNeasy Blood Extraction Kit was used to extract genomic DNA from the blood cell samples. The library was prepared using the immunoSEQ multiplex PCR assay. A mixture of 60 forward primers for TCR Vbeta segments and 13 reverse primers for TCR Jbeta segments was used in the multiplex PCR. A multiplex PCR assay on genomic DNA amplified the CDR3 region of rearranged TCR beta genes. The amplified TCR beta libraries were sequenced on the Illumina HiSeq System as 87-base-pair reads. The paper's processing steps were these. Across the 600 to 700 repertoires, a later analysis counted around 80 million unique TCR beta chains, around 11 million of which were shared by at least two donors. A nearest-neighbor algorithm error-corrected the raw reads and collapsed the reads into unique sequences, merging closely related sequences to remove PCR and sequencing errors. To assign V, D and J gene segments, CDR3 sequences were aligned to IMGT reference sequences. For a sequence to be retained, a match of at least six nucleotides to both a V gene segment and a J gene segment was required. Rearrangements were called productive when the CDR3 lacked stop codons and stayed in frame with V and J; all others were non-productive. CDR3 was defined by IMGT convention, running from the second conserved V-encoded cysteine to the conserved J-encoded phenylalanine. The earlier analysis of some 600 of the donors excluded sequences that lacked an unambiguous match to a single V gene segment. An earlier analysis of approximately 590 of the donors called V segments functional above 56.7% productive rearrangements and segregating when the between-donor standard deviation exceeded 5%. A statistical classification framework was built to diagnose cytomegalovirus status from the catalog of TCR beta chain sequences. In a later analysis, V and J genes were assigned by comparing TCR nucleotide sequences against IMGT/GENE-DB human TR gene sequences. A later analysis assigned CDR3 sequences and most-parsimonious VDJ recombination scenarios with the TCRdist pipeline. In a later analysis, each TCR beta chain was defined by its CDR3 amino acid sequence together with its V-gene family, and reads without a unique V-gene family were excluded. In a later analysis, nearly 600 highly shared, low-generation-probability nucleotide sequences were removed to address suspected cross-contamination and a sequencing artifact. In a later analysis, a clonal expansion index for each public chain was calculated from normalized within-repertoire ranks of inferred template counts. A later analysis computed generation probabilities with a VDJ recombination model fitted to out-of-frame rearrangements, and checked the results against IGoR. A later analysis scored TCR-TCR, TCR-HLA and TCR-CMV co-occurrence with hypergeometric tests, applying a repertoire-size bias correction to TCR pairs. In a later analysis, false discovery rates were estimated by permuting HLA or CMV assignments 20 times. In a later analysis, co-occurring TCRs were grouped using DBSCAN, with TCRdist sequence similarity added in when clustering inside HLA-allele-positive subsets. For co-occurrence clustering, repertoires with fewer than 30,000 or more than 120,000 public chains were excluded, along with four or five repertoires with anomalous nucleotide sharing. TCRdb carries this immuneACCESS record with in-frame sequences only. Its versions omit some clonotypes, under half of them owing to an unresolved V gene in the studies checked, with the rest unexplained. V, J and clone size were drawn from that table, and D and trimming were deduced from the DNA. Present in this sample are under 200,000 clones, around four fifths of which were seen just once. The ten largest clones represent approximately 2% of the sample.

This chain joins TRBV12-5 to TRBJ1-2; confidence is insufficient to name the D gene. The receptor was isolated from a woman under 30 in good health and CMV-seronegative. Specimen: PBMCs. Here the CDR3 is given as CASGLGTRSGYGYTF. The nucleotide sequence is TGTGCTAGTGGTTTGGGGACCCGGAGCGGCTATGGCTACACCTTC.